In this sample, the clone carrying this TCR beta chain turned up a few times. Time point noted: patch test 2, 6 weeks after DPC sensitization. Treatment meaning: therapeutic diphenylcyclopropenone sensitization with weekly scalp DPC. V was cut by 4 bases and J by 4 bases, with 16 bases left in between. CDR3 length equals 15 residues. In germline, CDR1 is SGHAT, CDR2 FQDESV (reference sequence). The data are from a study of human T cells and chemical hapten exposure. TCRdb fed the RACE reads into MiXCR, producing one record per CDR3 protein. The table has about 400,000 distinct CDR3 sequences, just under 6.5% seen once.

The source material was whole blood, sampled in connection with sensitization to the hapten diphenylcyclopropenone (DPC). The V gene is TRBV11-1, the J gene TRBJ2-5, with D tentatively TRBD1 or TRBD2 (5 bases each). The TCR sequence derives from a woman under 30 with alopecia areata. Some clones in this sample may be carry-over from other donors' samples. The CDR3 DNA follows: TGTGCCAGCAGCTCCCGGGACGTTAAAGGAGAGACCCAGTACTTC. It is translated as CASSSRDVKGETQYF. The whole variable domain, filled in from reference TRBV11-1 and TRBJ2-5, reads EAEVAQSPRYKITEKSQAVAFWCDPISGHATLYWYRQILGQGPELLVQFQDESVVDDSQLPKDRFSAERLKGVDSTLKIQPAELGDSAMYLCASSSRDVKGETQYFGPGTRLLVL.